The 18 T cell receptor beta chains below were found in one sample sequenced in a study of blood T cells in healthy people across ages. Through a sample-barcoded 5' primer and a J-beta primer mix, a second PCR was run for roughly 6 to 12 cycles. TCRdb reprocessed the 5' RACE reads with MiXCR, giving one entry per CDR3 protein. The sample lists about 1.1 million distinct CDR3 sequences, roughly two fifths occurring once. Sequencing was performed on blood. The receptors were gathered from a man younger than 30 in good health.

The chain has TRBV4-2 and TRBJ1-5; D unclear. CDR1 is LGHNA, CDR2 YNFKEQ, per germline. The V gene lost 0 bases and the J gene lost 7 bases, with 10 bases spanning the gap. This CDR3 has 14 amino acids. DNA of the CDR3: TGTGCCAGCAGCCAAGAAGGGTCGGAACAGCCCCAGCATTTT. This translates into CASSQEGSEQPQHF.

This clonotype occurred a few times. Written as DNA, the CDR3 is TGTGCCAGCAGCCAAGATCAGGGCGGGAACACTGAAGCTTTCTTT. It specifies CASSQDQGGNTEAFF. The chain couples TRBV4-2 to TRBJ1-1; a possible D gene is TRBD1 (5 bases). V lost 0 bases, J lost 1 base, and 9 bases lay in between. CDR3 length: 15 residues. Germline V gene sequence: CDR1 LGHNA, CDR2 YNFKEQ.

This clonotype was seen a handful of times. The CDR3 is CASSKRPNEQYF. The CDR3 DNA reads TGTGCCAGCAGTAAGAGGCCGAATGAGCAGTACTTC. The chain has TRBV28 and TRBJ2-5; no clear D gene. V lost 5 bases and J 11 bases, leaving 15 bases between the germline ends. CDR3 length: 12 residues. Germline V lookup: CDR1 MDHEN, CDR2 SYDVKM.

CDR3 in amino acids: CASRVGAWEGTEAFF. For the CDR3, the DNA is TGTGCCAGCAGAGTGGGGGCCTGGGAGGGCACTGAAGCTTTCTTT. V is TRBV6-1 and J is TRBJ1-1; possibly TRBD1 for D (6 bases). The CDR3 totals 15 residues. The V gene's germline CDR1 is MNHNS and CDR2 SASEGT. With 6 bases removed from V and 4 bases from J, the gap between germline ends came to 18 bases.

CDR3 loop: CASSVEPSNEKLFF. The CDR3 DNA is TGTGCCAGCAGCGTAGAACCGAGTAATGAAAAACTGTTTTTT. This sequence joins TRBV9 and TRBJ1-4, with D hard to call. Germline V gene data show CDR1 as SGDLS and CDR2 as YYNGEE. This CDR3 contains 14 residues. The ends were cut back, 0 bases at V and 4 bases at J, with 7 bases in the middle.

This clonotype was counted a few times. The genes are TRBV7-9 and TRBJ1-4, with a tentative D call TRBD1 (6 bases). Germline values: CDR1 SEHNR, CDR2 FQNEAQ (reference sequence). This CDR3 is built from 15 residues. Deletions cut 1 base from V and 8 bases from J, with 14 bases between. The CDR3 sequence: CASSLETGAGEKLFF. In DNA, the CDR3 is TGTGCCAGCAGCTTAGAGACAGGTGCCGGGGAAAAACTGTTTTTT. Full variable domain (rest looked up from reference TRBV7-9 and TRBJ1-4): DTGVSQNPRHKITKRGQNVTFRCDPISEHNRLYWYRQTLGQGPEFLTYFQNEAQLEKSRLLSDRFSAERPKGSFSTLEIQRTEQGDSAMYLCASSLETGAGEKLFFGSGTQLSVL.

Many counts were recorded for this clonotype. The DNA for the CDR3 is TGCAGTGCTAGAGATAGCAGGGCGGTCTATGGCTACACCTTC. Translation: CSARDSRAVYGYTF. The chain uses TRBV20-1 and TRBJ1-2, with D possibly being TRBD1 (5 bases). The CDR3 is 14 residues long. Deletions cut 0 bases from V and 4 bases from J, with 12 bases between. The germline CDR1 and CDR2 sequences are DFQATT and SNEGSKA (reference sequence).

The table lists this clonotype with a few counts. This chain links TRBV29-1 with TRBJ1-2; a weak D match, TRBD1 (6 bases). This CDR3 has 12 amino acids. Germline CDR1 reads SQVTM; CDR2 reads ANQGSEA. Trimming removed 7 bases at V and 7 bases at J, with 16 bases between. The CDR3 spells CSGRTGSGGYTF. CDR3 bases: TGCAGCGGTCGTACAGGGTCGGGTGGCTACACCTTC.

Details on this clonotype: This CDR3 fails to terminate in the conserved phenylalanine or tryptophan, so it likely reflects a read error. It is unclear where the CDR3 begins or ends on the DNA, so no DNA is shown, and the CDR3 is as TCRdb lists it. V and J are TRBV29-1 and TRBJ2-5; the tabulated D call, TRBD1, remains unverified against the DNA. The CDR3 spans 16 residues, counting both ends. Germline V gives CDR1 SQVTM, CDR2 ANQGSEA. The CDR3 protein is CSVESGGQLHGYTFGS.

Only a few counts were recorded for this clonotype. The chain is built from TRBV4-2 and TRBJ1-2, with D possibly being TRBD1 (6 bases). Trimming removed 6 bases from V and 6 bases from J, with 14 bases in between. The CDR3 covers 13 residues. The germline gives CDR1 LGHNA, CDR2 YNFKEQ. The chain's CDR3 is CASRTGSRDGYTF. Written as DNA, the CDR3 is TGTGCCAGCAGAACAGGGTCCAGGGATGGCTACACCTTC.

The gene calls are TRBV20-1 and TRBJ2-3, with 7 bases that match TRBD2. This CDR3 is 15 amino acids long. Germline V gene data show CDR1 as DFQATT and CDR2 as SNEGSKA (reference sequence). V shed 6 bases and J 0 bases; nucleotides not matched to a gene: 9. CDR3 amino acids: CSAPPGGGSTDTQYF. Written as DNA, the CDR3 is TGCAGTGCCCCGCCCGGCGGGGGAAGCACAGATACGCAGTATTTT.

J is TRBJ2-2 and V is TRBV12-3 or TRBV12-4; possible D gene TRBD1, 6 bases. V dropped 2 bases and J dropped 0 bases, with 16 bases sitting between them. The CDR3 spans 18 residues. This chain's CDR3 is CASSLSHREVSNTGELFF. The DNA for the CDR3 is TGTGCCAGCAGTTTATCTCACAGGGAAGTTTCGAACACCGGGGAGCTGTTTTTT.

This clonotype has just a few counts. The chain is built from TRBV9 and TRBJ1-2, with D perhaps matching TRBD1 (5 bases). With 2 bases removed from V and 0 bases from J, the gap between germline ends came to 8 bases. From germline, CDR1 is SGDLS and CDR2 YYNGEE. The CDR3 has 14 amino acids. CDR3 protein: CASSVDTANYGYTF. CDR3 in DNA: TGTGCCAGCAGCGTGGACACCGCTAACTATGGCTACACCTTC.

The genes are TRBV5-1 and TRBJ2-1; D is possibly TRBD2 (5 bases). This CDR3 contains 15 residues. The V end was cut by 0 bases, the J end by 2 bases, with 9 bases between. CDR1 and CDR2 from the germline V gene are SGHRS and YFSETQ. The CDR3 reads CASSLEFGTYNEQFF. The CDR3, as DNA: TGCGCCAGCAGCTTGGAGTTCGGGACCTACAATGAGCAGTTCTTC.

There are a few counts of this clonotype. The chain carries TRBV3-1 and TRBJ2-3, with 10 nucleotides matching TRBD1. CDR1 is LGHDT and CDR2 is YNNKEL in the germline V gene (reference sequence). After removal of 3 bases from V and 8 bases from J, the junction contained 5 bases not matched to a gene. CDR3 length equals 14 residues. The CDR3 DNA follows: TGTGCCAGCAGCCAGACAGGGGGCATCGGTACGCAGTATTTT. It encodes CASSQTGGIGTQYF.

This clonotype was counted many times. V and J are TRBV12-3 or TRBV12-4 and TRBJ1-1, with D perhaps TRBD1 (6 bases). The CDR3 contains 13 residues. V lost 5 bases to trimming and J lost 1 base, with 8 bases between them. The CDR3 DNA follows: TGTGCCAGCAGTAAGACAGGGAACACTGAAGCTTTCTTT. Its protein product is CASSKTGNTEAFF.

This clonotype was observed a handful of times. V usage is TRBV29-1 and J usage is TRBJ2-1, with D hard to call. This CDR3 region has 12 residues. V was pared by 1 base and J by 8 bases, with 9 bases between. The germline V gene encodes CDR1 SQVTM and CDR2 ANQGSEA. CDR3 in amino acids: CSVEAGRYEQFF. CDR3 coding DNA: TGCAGCGTTGAAGCCGGGCGGTATGAGCAGTTCTTC.

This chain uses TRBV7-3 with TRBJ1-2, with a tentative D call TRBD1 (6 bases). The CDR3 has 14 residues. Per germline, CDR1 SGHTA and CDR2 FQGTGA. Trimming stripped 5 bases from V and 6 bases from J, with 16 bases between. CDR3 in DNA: TGTGCCAGCAGCCCAAACGGGGGGCCGAATGGCTACACCTTC. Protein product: CASSPNGGPNGYTF.